Listed here are 27 T cell receptor beta chains from one sample, sequenced in a study of cytomegalovirus exposure and HLA in healthy donors (dated by TCRdb to 2017 to 2019). Library construction relied on the immunoSEQ multiplex PCR assay. The multiplex PCR relied on a mix of 60 forward primers for TCR Vbeta segments and 13 reverse primers for TCR Jbeta segments. TCRdb retrieved this table from immuneACCESS and kept in-frame rearrangements only. Not all clones are present; in checked studies, unresolved V genes account for under half, and no reason is known for the remainder. The sample table contains approximately 92,000 clones; only one count was recorded for less than 70% of them. Clones ranked in the top ten supply 2.5% to 3% of the sample. Sequencing was performed on PBMCs. These receptors originate from a man between 50 and 59 years old in good health and CMV-seronegative.

This clone was counted only a few times. The chain is built from TRBV5-5 and TRBJ2-7; possibly TRBD1 for D (5 bases). V lost 4 bases, J lost 5 bases, and 16 bases lay in between. The CDR3 sequence is 14 residues long. Germline CDR1 is SGHKS and CDR2 is YYEKEE (reference sequence). The CDR3 DNA reads TGTGCCAGCAGCGGACACACAGTGCTCGACGAGCAGTACTTC. Its protein product is CASSGHTVLDEQYF. Complete variable domain (other parts from reference TRBV5-5 and TRBJ2-7): DAGVTQSPTHLIKTRGQQVTLRCSPISGHKSVSWYQQVLGQGPQFIFQYYEKEERGRGNFPDRFSARQFPNYSSELNVNALLLGDSALYLCASSGHTVLDEQYFGPGTRLTVT.

The gene calls are TRBV6-1 and TRBJ2-3; 14 bases map to TRBD2. The germline V gene encodes CDR1 MNHNS and CDR2 SASEGT. The V gene end was trimmed by 0 bases and the J gene end by 3 bases; junction bases not matched to a gene: 5. This CDR3 has 18 residues. CDR3 coding DNA: TGTGCCAGCAGTGAAGCCCCGGGACTAGCGGGGGATACAGATACGCAGTATTTT. Its translation is CASSEAPGLAGDTDTQYF.

The sample holds a few counts of this clone. The rearrangement joins TRBV2 to TRBJ2-6; D perhaps matches TRBD2 (6 bases). Germline loops: CDR1 SNHLY, CDR2 FYNNEI. This CDR3 has 15 amino acids. Trimming removed 0 bases at V and 4 bases at J, with 7 bases between. The DNA for the CDR3 is TGTGCCAGCAGTGAAGCGGGAGGCGGGGCCAACGTCCTGACTTTC. Translating it yields CASSEAGGGANVLTF.

The rearrangement uses TRBV19 and TRBJ1-2, with 8 nucleotides matching TRBD1. V was pared by 6 bases and J by 11 bases, with 11 bases of the junction left unmatched. The CDR3 contains 13 residues. CDR1 and CDR2 from the germline V gene are LNHDA and SQIVND (reference sequence). The CDR3 here is CASRISTGGGYTF. DNA for the CDR3: TGTGCCAGTAGAATCTCCACAGGGGGAGGGTACACCTTC. Full variable domain (remainder filled in from reference TRBV19 and TRBJ1-2): DGGITQSPKYLFRKEGQNVTLSCEQNLNHDAMYWYRQDPGQGLRLIYYSQIVNDFQKGDIAEGYSVSREKKESFPLTVTSAQKNPTAFYLCASRISTGGGYTFGSGTRLTVV.

The V gene is TRBV5-1, the J gene TRBJ2-5; 13 nucleotides line up with TRBD2. V gave up 2 bases and J gave up 5 bases; unmatched junction bases: 6. CDR1 is SGHRS and CDR2 is YFSETQ in the germline V gene. The CDR3 consists of 16 residues. Written as DNA, the CDR3 is TGCGCCAGCAGCTTTGGACTAGCGGGAGTAGGGGAGACCCAGTACTTC. Its translation: CASSFGLAGVGETQYF.

The rearrangement uses TRBV29-1 and TRBJ2-7, with 10 nucleotides matching TRBD1. The junction had 5 bases not matched to a gene; V was cut back by 2 bases and J by 1 base. Germline V gene sequence: CDR1 SQVTM, CDR2 ANQGSEA. The CDR3 spans 15 residues. CDR3 protein: CSVELTGGRSYEQYF. In nucleotides, the CDR3 is TGCAGCGTTGAATTGACAGGGGGCAGATCCTACGAGCAGTACTTC.

The genes are TRBV30 and TRBJ1-5; D might be TRBD1 (6 bases). The CDR3 is 16 residues long. The V and J ends lost 2 bases and 7 bases respectively, with 21 bases between them. Germline CDR1 is GTSNPN and CDR2 is SVGIG (reference sequence). The CDR3 protein is CAWSPTTLLRGQPQHF. CDR3 sequence (DNA): TGTGCCTGGAGTCCAACCACTCTCCTCAGGGGCCAGCCCCAGCATTTT.

The V call is TRBV6-5, the J call TRBJ1-6; the match to TRBD1 covers 7 bases. Losses at the gene ends were 6 bases for V and 7 bases for J; bases not matched to a gene: 6. The CDR3 is 14 amino acids. The V gene's germline CDR1 is MNHEY and CDR2 SVGAGI. DNA for the CDR3: TGTGCCAGCAGGCGACAGGGAGGAAATTCACCCCTCCACTTT. Its protein product is CASRRQGGNSPLHF.

This chain joins TRBV7-8 and TRBJ2-1; the D gene is possibly TRBD1 (6 bases). This CDR3 contains 13 residues. Trimming removed 4 bases at V and 15 bases at J, with 19 bases between. Germline V lookup: CDR1 SGHVS, CDR2 FQNEAQ. CDR3: CASSSTPNRVGFF. The CDR3 DNA is TGTGCCAGCAGCTCGACCCCTAACAGGGTGGGGTTCTTC.

This chain uses TRBV9 with TRBJ2-1, with 9 bases fitting TRBD2. This CDR3 is 13 amino acids long. CDR1 is SGDLS and CDR2 is YYNGEE in the germline V gene. Trimming at V came to 3 bases and at J to 7 bases, leaving 2 bases not matched to a gene. The CDR3 nucleotides are TGTGCCAGCAGCGGAGCGGGGGGAAATGAGCAGTTCTTC. Translating it yields CASSGAGGNEQFF.

V and J are TRBV11-2 and TRBJ1-4, with D tentatively TRBD1 (5 bases). Deletions cut 5 bases from V and 7 bases from J, with 17 bases between. This CDR3 region has 15 residues. Germline-derived CDR1 and CDR2 are SGHAT and FQNNGV. This CDR3 is CASSATVGVSEKLFF. CDR3 in DNA: TGTGCCAGCAGCGCTACTGTAGGGGTATCTGAAAAACTGTTTTTT.

The chain carries TRBV7-2 and TRBJ1-1; 8 bases map to TRBD1. From germline, CDR1 is SGHTA and CDR2 FQGNSA. The CDR3 totals 15 residues. J gave up 1 base and V 5 bases, and 6 bases lay outside the gene matches. CDR3 DNA sequence: TGTGCCAGCAGCGCAGGACAGGGATGGAACACTGAAGCTTTCTTT. Translating it yields CASSAGQGWNTEAFF.

V gene TRBV30 combines with J gene TRBJ2-1; TRBD2 matches at 11 bases. The trim removed 7 bases at V and 3 bases at J, leaving 11 bases unmatched. Germline lookup yields CDR1 GTSNPN and CDR2 SVGIG (reference sequence). This CDR3 has 16 residues. The CDR3, as DNA: TGTGCCTCCCTTGAGACTAGCGGGACATTCTACAATGAGCAGTTCTTC. This codes for CASLETSGTFYNEQFF.

V and J are TRBV6-6 and TRBJ1-4, with 7 nucleotides matching TRBD1. This CDR3 has 15 residues. J lost 4 bases, V lost 2 bases, and 4 bases had no gene match. CDR1 MNHNY and CDR2 SVGAGI come from the germline V gene (reference sequence). Here the CDR3 DNA reads TGTGCCAGCAGTTACGAGGGACAGCTTAATGAAAAACTGTTTTTT. Protein: CASSYEGQLNEKLFF.

The chain is built from TRBV4-3 and TRBJ2-5; 8 nucleotides agree with TRBD2. Germline V gene lookup returns CDR1 LGHNA and CDR2 YSLEER. V lost 4 bases and J lost 5; bases outside the gene matches: 9. The CDR3 sequence is 15 residues long. The CDR3 protein is CASSRASGRWETQYF. DNA of the CDR3: TGCGCCAGCAGCCGTGCTAGCGGGCGTTGGGAGACCCAGTACTTC.

This clone showed up just a few times. The chain combines TRBV9 with TRBJ1-5; 8 bases match TRBD1. The J segment lost 6 bases and the V segment lost 0 bases, leaving 5 bases of the junction unmatched. Per the germline V gene, CDR1 is SGDLS and CDR2 is YYNGEE. This CDR3 spans 15 amino acids. CDR3 coding DNA: TGTGCCAGCAGCGTAGGAGGACAGGGCGGTCAGCCCCAGCATTTT. This encodes CASSVGGQGGQPQHF.

The rearrangement uses TRBV19 and TRBJ2-5; D might be TRBD2 (5 bases). The CDR3 length is 17 residues. Germline-derived CDR1 and CDR2 are LNHDA and SQIVND (reference sequence). V lost 0 bases to trimming and J lost 2 bases, with 16 bases between them. CDR3 nucleotide sequence: TGTGCCAGTAGTATAGATCTAGAAATAGCGCCTCAAGAGACCCAGTACTTC. It specifies CASSIDLEIAPQETQYF.

This chain connects TRBV7-2 to TRBJ1-4, with TRBD1 as a possible D gene (6 bases). This CDR3 is built from 15 residues. Germline V lookup: CDR1 SGHTA, CDR2 FQGNSA. V lost 2 bases and J lost 4, with 11 bases in between. CDR3 in amino acids: CASSLIGQSNEKLFF. As DNA, the CDR3 is TGTGCCAGCAGCTTAATAGGACAGAGTAATGAAAAACTGTTTTTT.

The chain joins TRBV29-1 to TRBJ2-2, with a tentative D call TRBD2 (6 bases). CDR1 and CDR2 from the germline V gene are SQVTM and ANQGSEA. V gave up 6 bases and J gave up 8 bases, with 16 bases separating them. The length of the CDR3 is 13 residues. CDR3 sequence (DNA): TGCAGCGTGGGACGGGGGTCATCGGGGGAGCTGTTTTTT. Protein: CSVGRGSSGELFF.

In its sample, this clone was seen a few times. V gene TRBV18 combines with J gene TRBJ1-2; 9 nucleotides align to TRBD1. This CDR3 region has 14 residues. V was clipped by 2 bases and J by 6 bases; unmatched bases: 4. From germline, CDR1 is KGHSH and CDR2 LQKENI. DNA of the CDR3: TGTGCCAGCTCACCAGGGACAGGGTCCCATGGCTACACCTTC. It is translated as CASSPGTGSHGYTF.

The chain employs TRBV2 and TRBJ2-7; 14 positions match TRBD2. Looked up from germline, CDR1 is SNHLY and CDR2 is FYNNEI. V was clipped by 6 bases and J by 3 bases; unmatched bases: 13. The CDR3 runs to 18 residues. The DNA of the CDR3 is TGTGCCAGCAGCGGGACTAGCGGGAGATGGGAGGCTGACTACGAGCAGTACGTC. Translated: CASSGTSGRWEADYEQYV.

This clone was counted only a few times. The chain combines TRBV7-9 with TRBJ2-7; no firm D call. CDR1 is SEHNR and CDR2 is FQNEAQ in the germline V gene (reference sequence). V lost 0 bases and J lost 7, with 10 bases in between. This CDR3 is 13 amino acids long. The CDR3 nucleotides read TGTGCCAGCAGCTTAGCAACCTACTTAGAGCAGTACTTC. This sequence encodes CASSLATYLEQYF.

This clone was observed a handful of times. V is TRBV5-1 and J is TRBJ1-1; D may be TRBD1 (6 bases). There are 16 residues in the CDR3. Trimming removed 7 bases at V and 2 bases at J, with 21 bases between. From germline, CDR1 is SGHRS and CDR2 YFSETQ. As DNA, the CDR3 is TGCGCCAGCCACGATATCAAAACAGGGACCAACACTGAAGCTTTCTTT. Translating it yields CASHDIKTGTNTEAFF.

V is TRBV28 and J is TRBJ1-2; TRBD1 matches at 9 bases. V shed 6 bases, J shed 8 bases, and the junction held 13 bases outside the gene matches. The CDR3 extends over 15 amino acids. Germline lookup yields CDR1 MDHEN and CDR2 SYDVKM. The DNA for the CDR3 is TGTGCCAGCAGGACACTCACGGACAGGGGTACGGGCTACACCTTC. Translating gives CASRTLTDRGTGYTF.

CDR3 in DNA: TGTGCCAGCAGTCTAGGCGGCAAGAACACTGAAGCTTTCTTT. It encodes CASSLGGKNTEAFF. The chain carries TRBV25-1 and TRBJ1-1; D is undetermined. The CDR3 has 14 amino acids. The V gene lost 5 bases and the J gene lost 1 base, with 11 bases spanning the gap. The germline V gene has CDR1 MGHDK and CDR2 SYGVNS.

The chain combines TRBV7-3 with TRBJ1-1; no firm D call. In germline, CDR1 is SGHTA, CDR2 FQGTGA. Trimming removed 1 base at V and 4 bases at J, with 7 bases between. The CDR3 totals 13 residues. The CDR3: CASSLRSGTEAFF. DNA for the CDR3: TGTGCCAGCAGCTTAAGGTCCGGCACTGAAGCTTTCTTT.

The chain joins TRBV2 to TRBJ1-1; D perhaps matches TRBD1 (5 bases). Germline assignment: CDR1 SNHLY and CDR2 FYNNEI. The ends were cut back, 5 bases at V and 0 bases at J, with 10 bases in the middle. This CDR3 comprises 14 residues. CDR3 DNA: TGTGCCAGCAGTCAATGGGGGGTGAACACTGAAGCTTTCTTT. The encoded protein is CASSQWGVNTEAFF.